A single sample gave rise to the 21 T cell receptor beta chains below, sequenced in a study of regulatory T cells in long-lasting Graves disease. Relying on iRepertoire HTBI primers and Arm-PCR of CDR3 regions, the team built TCR beta libraries. Via MiXCR, TCRdb re-called the multiplex PCR reads, giving one row per CDR3 protein. The data show approximately 560,000 distinct CDR3 sequences, 15% to 20% seen once. This sample's time point: newly diagnosed GD, antithyroid drugs for less than 3 months. RNA extracted from PBMCs served as the sequencing template. The data were also submitted as part of a second study, on T cells in Graves' hyperthyroidism and ophthalmopathy.

The starting material was peripheral blood mononuclear cells (PBMCs), obtained at new diagnosis, from a patient treated with antithyroid drugs. These receptors were obtained from a man between 18 and 29 years old with Graves disease.

The CDR3 region is CASSSTGTLVYNYGYTF. In DNA form, the CDR3 reads TGTGCCAGCAGCTCCACCGGAACACTAGTTTATAACTATGGCTACACCTTC. V gene TRBV7-9 combines with J gene TRBJ1-2; D unresolved. This CDR3 has 17 residues. Trimming stripped 4 bases from V and 1 base from J, with 19 bases between. The germline V gene encodes CDR1 SEHNR and CDR2 FQNEAQ (reference sequence).

This clonotype has a count of ten or more. J is TRBJ1-1 and V is TRBV3-1; TRBD1 is a possible D gene (5 bases). V was pared by 3 bases and J by 1 base, with 12 bases between. CDR3 size: 15 residues. CDR1 and CDR2 from the germline V gene are LGHDT and YNNKEL (reference sequence). In DNA, the CDR3 is TGTGCCAGCAGCCACGAACGAACAGGGAACACTGAAGCTTTCTTT. Its protein product is CASSHERTGNTEAFF.

CDR3 residues: CASSSLARPQHF. The CDR3 DNA sequence: TGTGCCAGCAGTTCATTGGCACGGCCCCAGCATTTT. V usage is TRBV28 and J usage is TRBJ1-5; D is ambiguous. V lost 4 bases to trimming and J lost 9 bases, with 10 bases between them. Germline loops: CDR1 MDHEN, CDR2 SYDVKM. The CDR3 contains 12 residues.

This clonotype was recorded at least ten times. This chain uses TRBV7-6 with TRBJ2-1, with D possibly TRBD1 on 6 matching bases. This CDR3 spans 13 amino acids. Germline CDR1 SGHVS, CDR2 FNYEAQ. V shed 1 base and J shed 8 bases, with 9 bases lying between them. The CDR3 reads CASSLEGDHEQFF. The CDR3 DNA sequence: TGTGCCAGCAGCTTAGAGGGGGACCATGAGCAGTTCTTC.

The V and J genes are TRBV6-2 or TRBV6-3 and TRBJ2-7; D is uncertain. V was pared by 6 bases and J by 7 bases, with 10 bases between. CDR3 length equals 11 residues. Germline V gene data show CDR1 as MNHEY and CDR2 as SVGEGT. In nucleotides, the CDR3 is TGTGCCAGCAGCCAGGTTTGGGAGCAGTACTTC. Protein product: CASSQVWEQYF.

The V gene is TRBV12-3 or TRBV12-4, the J gene TRBJ1-4; D perhaps matches TRBD1 (5 bases). This CDR3 is 13 amino acids long. Trimming shortened V by 6 bases and J by 4 bases, and 9 bases separated the two germline ends. DNA for the CDR3: TGTGCCAGCAGGGGGCTCTTTAATGAAAAACTGTTTTTT. Translation gives CASRGLFNEKLFF.

This clonotype was observed many times. The chain couples TRBV20-1 to TRBJ2-2; TRBD2 aligns across 10 bases. The CDR3 totals 14 residues. J was trimmed by 5 bases and V by 3 bases; bases with no gene match: 3. Germline assignment: CDR1 DFQATT and CDR2 SNEGSKA (reference sequence). The CDR3 sequence is CSASSGRGTGELFF. The CDR3 DNA sequence: TGCAGTGCTAGCAGCGGGAGGGGGACCGGGGAGCTGTTTTTT.

This clonotype has a count of ten or more. The chain combines TRBV6-1 with TRBJ1-1; D is unclear. With 5 bases removed from V and 5 bases from J, the gap between germline ends came to 12 bases. The CDR3 is 13 amino acids. In germline, CDR1 is MNHNS, CDR2 SASEGT. CDR3 amino acids: CASSRPRVTEAFF. CDR3 nucleotides: TGTGCCAGCAGTCGTCCCCGGGTTACTGAAGCTTTCTTT.

This clonotype occurred many times. The chain combines TRBV27 with TRBJ2-1, with D perhaps TRBD2 (5 bases). The V end was cut by 8 bases, the J end by 3 bases, with 17 bases between. The CDR3 length is 15 residues. Per germline, CDR1 MNHEY and CDR2 SMNVEV (reference sequence). CDR3 nucleotide sequence: TGTGCCAGCCAAACTAGAAGGCAGGTCTACAATGAGCAGTTCTTC. This gives the protein CASQTRRQVYNEQFF.

This clonotype was observed at least ten times. The CDR3 DNA sequence: TGTGCCAGCAGTTCTGAACAGGGATTTGCAGATACGCAGTATTTT. Its protein product is CASSSEQGFADTQYF. This chain links TRBV12-3 or TRBV12-4 with TRBJ2-3; maybe TRBD1 (6 bases). Trimming pared 4 bases from V and 4 bases from J, leaving 15 bases between. This CDR3 is built from 15 residues.

This clonotype was found a few times. V usage is TRBV5-6 and J usage is TRBJ1-1, with 7 bases that match TRBD1. There are 14 residues in the CDR3. Germline CDR1 and CDR2: SGHDT and YYEEEE. V shed 0 bases, J shed 5 bases, and the junction held 4 bases outside the gene matches. CDR3 DNA sequence: TGTGCCAGCAGCTTGGGTGCCAGGGGGACTGAAGCTTTCTTT. It is translated as CASSLGARGTEAFF. Full variable domain (outside the CDR3, taken from reference TRBV5-6 and TRBJ1-1): DAGVTQSPTHLIKTRGQQVTLRCSPKSGHDTVSWYQQALGQGPQFIFQYYEEEERQRGNFPDRFSGHQFPNYSSELNVNALLLGDSALYLCASSLGARGTEAFFGQGTRLTVV.

The table lists this clonotype with many counts. The V call is TRBV20-1, the J call TRBJ2-1; possible D gene TRBD2, 7 bases. The germline V gene has CDR1 DFQATT and CDR2 SNEGSKA (reference sequence). The CDR3 loop spans 14 amino acids. Trimming took 6 bases from V and 4 from J, leaving 16 bases between them. CDR3 bases: TGCAGTGCGGGAGGGGGAGCGGGTTACAATGAGCAGTTCTTC. Translating it yields CSAGGGAGYNEQFF.

This clonotype occurred a few times. V and J are TRBV20-1 and TRBJ2-3, with 8 bases fitting TRBD2. There are 12 residues in the CDR3. Germline V gives CDR1 DFQATT, CDR2 SNEGSKA (reference sequence). Losses at the gene ends were 6 bases for V and 5 bases for J; bases not matched to a gene: 4. The CDR3, as DNA: TGCAGTGCAATAGCGGGGCTAGATACGCAGTATTTT. It yields the protein CSAIAGLDTQYF.

This clonotype appeared a few times. The chain employs TRBV4-1 and TRBJ2-3; D gene unclear. Germline CDR1 reads MGHRA; CDR2 reads YSYEKL. The CDR3 is 16 residues long. Trimming removed 1 base at V and 0 bases at J, with 11 bases between. CDR3 nucleotides: TGCGCCAGCAGCCAAGCGTTTGGTTTAAGCACAGATACGCAGTATTTT. This encodes CASSQAFGLSTDTQYF.

The count of this clonotype is one. The genes are TRBV5-6 and TRBJ2-7; TRBD1 might be the D (6 bases). This CDR3 contains 14 residues. Trimming took 4 bases from V and 2 from J, leaving 13 bases between them. Germline values: CDR1 SGHDT, CDR2 YYEEEE. The CDR3: CASSDRDIPYEQYF. The CDR3 nucleotides read TGTGCCAGCAGCGACCGGGACATTCCCTACGAGCAGTACTTC.

This rearrangement joins TRBV10-3 to TRBJ2-7, with a weak D call TRBD2 (6 bases). CDR3 size: 13 residues. Germline values: CDR1 ENHRY, CDR2 SYGVKD. V gave up 4 bases and J gave up 5 bases, with 12 bases separating them. The CDR3 sequence: CAISGGVSDEQYF. The CDR3 DNA reads TGTGCCATCAGTGGGGGGGTATCCGACGAGCAGTACTTC.

This clonotype has more than one count but fewer than ten. One base away lies a much larger clone, so this may be a sequencing read error. This chain connects TRBV28 to TRBJ1-1, with D maybe TRBD1 (5 bases). From germline, CDR1 is MDHEN and CDR2 SYDVKM. There are 15 residues in the CDR3. V was cut by 6 bases and J by 4 bases, with 18 bases left in between. CDR3 loop: CASSLVSGGSTEAFF. The CDR3, as DNA: TGTGCCAGCAGCCTAGTTTCTGGGGGAAGCACTGAAGCTTTCTTT.

This clonotype was recorded at least ten times. The V and J genes are TRBV12-3 or TRBV12-4 and TRBJ1-4; D is undetermined. The CDR3 covers 16 residues. V was shortened by 6 bases and J by 8 bases, with 22 bases between the two germline ends. The CDR3 region is CASSGQSRGQGEKLFF. CDR3 nucleotide sequence: TGTGCCAGCAGCGGTCAGAGCCGTGGCCAAGGAGAAAAACTGTTTTTT.

Concerning this clonotype: Just one base apart from a much larger clone, this may be a read error. The genes are TRBV27 and TRBJ2-7; the match to TRBD2 covers 14 bases. CDR1 and CDR2 from the germline V gene are MNHEY and SMNVEV (reference sequence). The length of the CDR3 is 16 residues. V was clipped by 5 bases and J by 3 bases; unmatched bases: 6. CDR3 nucleotide sequence: TGTGCCAGCAGTCCCGGGACTAGCGGGAGCTTCTACGAGCAGTACTTC. This gives the protein CASSPGTSGSFYEQYF.

The chain is built from TRBV7-9 and TRBJ1-6, with D unresolved. The CDR3 consists of 13 residues. Germline CDR1 SEHNR, CDR2 FQNEAQ (reference sequence). Trimming removed 5 bases from V and 8 bases from J, with 10 bases in between. The CDR3 sequence: CASSINKDSPLHF. In DNA, the CDR3 is TGTGCCAGCAGCATTAATAAGGATTCACCCCTCCACTTT.

This clonotype was detected many times. CDR3 sequence reads: CASNQGTGELFF. CDR3 nucleotide sequence: TGTGCCAGCAATCAGGGCACCGGGGAGCTGTTTTTT. The chain combines TRBV2 with TRBJ2-2; maybe TRBD1 (5 bases). V was shortened by 7 bases and J by 4 bases, with 7 bases between the two germline ends. Germline values: CDR1 SNHLY, CDR2 FYNNEI. This CDR3 comprises 12 residues.